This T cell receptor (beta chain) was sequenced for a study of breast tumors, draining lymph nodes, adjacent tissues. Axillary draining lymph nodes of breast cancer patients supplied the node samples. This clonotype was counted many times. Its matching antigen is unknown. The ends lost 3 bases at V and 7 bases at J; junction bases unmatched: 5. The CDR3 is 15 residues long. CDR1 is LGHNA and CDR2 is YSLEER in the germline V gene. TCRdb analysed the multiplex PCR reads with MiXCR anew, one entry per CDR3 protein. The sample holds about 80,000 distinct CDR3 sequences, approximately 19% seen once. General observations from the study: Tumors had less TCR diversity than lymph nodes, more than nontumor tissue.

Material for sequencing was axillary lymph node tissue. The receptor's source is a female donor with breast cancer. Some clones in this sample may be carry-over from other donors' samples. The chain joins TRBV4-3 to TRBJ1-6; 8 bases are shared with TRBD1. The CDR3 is CASSHPGTGNSPLHF. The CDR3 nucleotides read TGCGCCAGCAGCCATCCCGGGACAGGAAATTCACCCCTCCACTTT.